This T cell receptor (beta chain) was recorded in a study of Tregs in tolerant kidney transplant recipients (dated by TCRdb to the late 2010s). As for the study more broadly: The study used TCRbeta sequencing to identify donor-specific regulatory T cells before combined kidney and bone marrow transplantation, then tracked those cells after transplant. TCRbeta repertoire sequencing was used in a few healthy controls to compare several ways of expanding Tregs specific for an allogeneic donor.

For TCRbeta CDR3 sequencing, genomic DNA from the sorted cells was extracted using the QIAGEN DNeasy Blood and Tissue Kit. High-throughput TCRbeta CDR3 sequencing, which included PCR amplification with bias correction and internal controls, was done commercially through immunoSEQ. Turning to the authors' computational methods: Unique productive TCRbeta sequences were defined by CDR3 nucleotide sequence where primers matched, and otherwise by CDR3 amino acid sequence together with Vbeta and Jbeta genes. Sorting error was corrected by removing sequences shared between sorted populations at a frequency ratio of 2:1 or less, and the remaining shared sequences were assigned to the higher population. Sequences were defined as donor-reactive when expanded at least 5-fold in CFSE-low cells versus unstimulated cells and present at a frequency of at least 0.01% in CFSE-low cells. Jensen-Shannon divergence calculated on the top 100 TCRbeta sequences ranked by frequency was used to measure repertoire divergence. For any sample with multiple sequencing runs, sorting error was corrected in each run separately before the runs were pooled. The immuneACCESS repertoire file appears here via TCRdb, limited to in-frame rearrangements. These files lack a portion of the clones; in checked studies, under half of the deficit traces to unresolved V genes, and the cause of the others is not known. V and J calls and clone size are given by that table; D and trimming were obtained from the DNA. Here the sample has about 120,000 clones; 92% occur a single time. More than 0.5% of the sample goes to the ten largest clones.

Study-wide conclusions, independent of this receptor: Biological reproducibility was not directly assessed, although technical replication error appeared to be minimal. Because the study included only a small number of patients, the results must be confirmed in larger populations and under other immunosuppression protocols. The most biologically relevant and donor-specific TCRbeta repertoire appeared to be identified by expanding Tregs with activated donor B cells.

V trim: 2 bases; J trim: 5 bases; unmatched bases: 9. The CDR3 contains 15 residues, cysteine and phenylalanine counted. Of all the DNA, just the CDR3 is kept, 45 bases in frame from base 1. The germline V gene encodes CDR1 SGHTS and CDR2 YDEGEE. Thawed PBMCs were FACS-sorted into unstimulated Tregs (CD4+CD25+CD127-), CD4+ non-Tregs (CD4+CD25-), CD4 cells and CD8 cells. Blood from healthy controls was obtained either as purchased buffy coats or from healthy volunteers. Healthy control blood was processed to PBMCs by Ficoll density gradient and cryopreserved, and patient PBMCs were collected before and after transplant. To note about this clone: No antigen is known for it. It has no much larger one-base neighbor in the sample; base qualities were not kept.

This clonotype originated in a human donor in good health. Recombination linked TRBV5-8 to TRBJ1-1, with 7 central nucleotides matching TRBD1. The sample was CD4+ T cells from blood. The CDR3 is CASSLLTTGRTEAFF. The DNA sequence is TGTGCCAGCAGCTTACTTACGACAGGGAGGACTGAAGCTTTCTTT.